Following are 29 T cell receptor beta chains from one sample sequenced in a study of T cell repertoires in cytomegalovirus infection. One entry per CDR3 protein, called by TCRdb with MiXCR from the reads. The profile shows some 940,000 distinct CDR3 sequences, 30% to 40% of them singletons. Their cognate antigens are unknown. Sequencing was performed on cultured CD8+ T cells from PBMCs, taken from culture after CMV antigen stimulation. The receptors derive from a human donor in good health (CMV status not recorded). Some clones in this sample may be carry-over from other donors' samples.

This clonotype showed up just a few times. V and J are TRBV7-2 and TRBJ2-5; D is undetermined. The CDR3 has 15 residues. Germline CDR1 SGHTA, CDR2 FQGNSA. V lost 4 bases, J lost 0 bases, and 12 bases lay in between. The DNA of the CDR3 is TGTGCCAGCAGCTCCTGGACGGATTACCAAGAGACCCAGTACTTC. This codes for CASSSWTDYQETQYF.

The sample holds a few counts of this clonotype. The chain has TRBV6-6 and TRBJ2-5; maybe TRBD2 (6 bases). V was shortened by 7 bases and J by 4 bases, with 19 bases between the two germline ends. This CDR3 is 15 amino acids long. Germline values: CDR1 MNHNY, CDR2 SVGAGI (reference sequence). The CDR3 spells CASTSWTSSGETQYF. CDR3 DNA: TGTGCCAGCACCTCCTGGACCAGTAGCGGAGAGACCCAGTACTTC.

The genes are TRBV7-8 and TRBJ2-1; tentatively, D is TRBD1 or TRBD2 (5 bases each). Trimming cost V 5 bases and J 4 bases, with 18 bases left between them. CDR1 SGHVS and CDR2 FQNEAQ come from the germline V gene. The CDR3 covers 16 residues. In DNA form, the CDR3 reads TGTGCCAGCAGCCCGGGACCCTCCAAGAGGTACAATGAGCAGTTCTTC. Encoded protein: CASSPGPSKRYNEQFF. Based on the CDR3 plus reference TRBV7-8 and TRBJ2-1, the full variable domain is GAGVSQSPRYKVAKRGQDVALRCDPISGHVSLFWYQQALGQGPEFLTYFQNEAQLDKSGLPSDRFFAERPEGSVSTLKIQRTQQEDSAVYLCASSPGPSKRYNEQFFGPGTRLTVL.

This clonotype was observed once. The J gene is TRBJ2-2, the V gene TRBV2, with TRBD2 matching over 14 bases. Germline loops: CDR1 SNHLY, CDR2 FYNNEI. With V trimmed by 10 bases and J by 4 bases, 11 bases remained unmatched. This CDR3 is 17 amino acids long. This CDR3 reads CATPQTSGGAGTGELFF. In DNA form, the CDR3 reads TGTGCCACCCCCCAGACTAGCGGGGGGGCGGGCACCGGGGAGCTGTTTTTT.

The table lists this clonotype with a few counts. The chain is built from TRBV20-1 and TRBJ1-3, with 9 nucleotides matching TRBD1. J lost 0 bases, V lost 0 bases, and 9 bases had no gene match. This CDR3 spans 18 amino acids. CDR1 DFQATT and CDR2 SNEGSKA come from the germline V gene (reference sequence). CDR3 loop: CSARDPGTGLNSGNTIYF. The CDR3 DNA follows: TGCAGTGCTAGAGATCCCGGGACAGGGTTAAACTCTGGAAACACCATATATTTT.

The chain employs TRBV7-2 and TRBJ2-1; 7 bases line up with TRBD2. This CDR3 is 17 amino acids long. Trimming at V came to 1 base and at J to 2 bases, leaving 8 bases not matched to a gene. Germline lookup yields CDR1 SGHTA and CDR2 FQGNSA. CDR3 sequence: CASSLGGGGATYNEQFF. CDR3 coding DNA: TGTGCCAGCAGCTTAGGAGGCGGGGGTGCTACCTACAATGAGCAGTTCTTC.

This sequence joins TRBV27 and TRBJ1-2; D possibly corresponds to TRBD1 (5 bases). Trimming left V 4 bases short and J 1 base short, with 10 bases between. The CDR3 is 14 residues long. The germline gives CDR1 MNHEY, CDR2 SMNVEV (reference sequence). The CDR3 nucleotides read TGTGCCAGCAGTTCCTGGGGGATTAACTATGGCTACACCTTC. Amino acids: CASSSWGINYGYTF.

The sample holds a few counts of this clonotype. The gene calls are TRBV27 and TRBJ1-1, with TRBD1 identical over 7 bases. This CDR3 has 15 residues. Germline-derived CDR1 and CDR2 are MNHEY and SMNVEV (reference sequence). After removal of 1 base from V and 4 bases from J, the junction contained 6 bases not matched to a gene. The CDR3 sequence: CASSLYFQGGTEAFF. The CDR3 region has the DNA TGTGCCAGCAGTTTATACTTCCAGGGGGGCACTGAAGCTTTCTTT.

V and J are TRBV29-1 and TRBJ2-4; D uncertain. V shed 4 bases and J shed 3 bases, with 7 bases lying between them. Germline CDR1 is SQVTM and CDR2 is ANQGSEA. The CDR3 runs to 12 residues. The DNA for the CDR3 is TGCAGCGTTGGCGCAGGCAAAAACATTCAGTACTTC. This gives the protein CSVGAGKNIQYF.

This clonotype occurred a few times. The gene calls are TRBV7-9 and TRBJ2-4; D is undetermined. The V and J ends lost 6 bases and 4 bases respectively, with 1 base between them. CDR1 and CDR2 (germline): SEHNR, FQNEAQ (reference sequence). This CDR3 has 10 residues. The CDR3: CASSKNIQYF. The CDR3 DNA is TGTGCCAGCAGTAAAAACATTCAGTACTTC.

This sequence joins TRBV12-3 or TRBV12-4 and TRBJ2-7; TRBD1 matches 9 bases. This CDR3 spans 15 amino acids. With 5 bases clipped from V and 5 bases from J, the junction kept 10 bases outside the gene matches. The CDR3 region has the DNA TGTGCCAGCAGTACCGGGACAGGGTGGATCAACGAGCAGTACGTC. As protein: CASSTGTGWINEQYV.

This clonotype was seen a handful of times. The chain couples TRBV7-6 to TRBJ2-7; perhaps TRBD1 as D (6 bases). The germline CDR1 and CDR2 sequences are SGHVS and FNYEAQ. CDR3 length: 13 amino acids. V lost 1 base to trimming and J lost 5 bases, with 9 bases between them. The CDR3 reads CASSLVAGDEQYF. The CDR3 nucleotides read TGTGCCAGCAGCTTAGTCGCAGGGGACGAGCAGTACTTC.

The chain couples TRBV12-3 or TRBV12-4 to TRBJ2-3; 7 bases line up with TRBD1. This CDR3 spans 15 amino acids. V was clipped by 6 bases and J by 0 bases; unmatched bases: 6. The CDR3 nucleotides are TGTGCCAGCAGCATGACAGGGCCCAGCACAGATACGCAGTATTTT. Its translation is CASSMTGPSTDTQYF.

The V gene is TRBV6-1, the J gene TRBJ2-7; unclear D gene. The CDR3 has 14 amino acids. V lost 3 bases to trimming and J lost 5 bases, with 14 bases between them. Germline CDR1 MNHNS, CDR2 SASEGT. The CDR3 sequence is CASSERGNLDEQYF. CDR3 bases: TGTGCCAGCAGTGAGCGCGGCAACCTTGACGAGCAGTACTTC.

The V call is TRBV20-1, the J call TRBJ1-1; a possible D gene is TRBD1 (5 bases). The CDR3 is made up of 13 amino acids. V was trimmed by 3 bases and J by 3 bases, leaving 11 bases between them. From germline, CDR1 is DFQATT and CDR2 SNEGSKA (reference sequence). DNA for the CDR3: TGCAGTGCTAGGGACAACTTACACACTGAAGCTTTCTTT. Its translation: CSARDNLHTEAFF.

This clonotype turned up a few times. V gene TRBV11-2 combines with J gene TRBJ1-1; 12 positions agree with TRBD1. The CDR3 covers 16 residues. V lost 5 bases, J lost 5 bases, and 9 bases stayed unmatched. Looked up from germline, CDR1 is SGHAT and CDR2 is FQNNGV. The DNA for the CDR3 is TGTGCCAGCAGCGCATGGGACAGGGGGCTCGGGACTGAAGCTTTCTTT. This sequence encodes CASSAWDRGLGTEAFF.

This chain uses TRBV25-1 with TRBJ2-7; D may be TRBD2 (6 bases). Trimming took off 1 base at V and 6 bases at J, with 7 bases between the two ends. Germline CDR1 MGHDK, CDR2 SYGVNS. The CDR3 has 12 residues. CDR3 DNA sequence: TGTGCCAGCAGTGAATGGGGAGGCGAGCAGTACTTC. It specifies CASSEWGGEQYF.

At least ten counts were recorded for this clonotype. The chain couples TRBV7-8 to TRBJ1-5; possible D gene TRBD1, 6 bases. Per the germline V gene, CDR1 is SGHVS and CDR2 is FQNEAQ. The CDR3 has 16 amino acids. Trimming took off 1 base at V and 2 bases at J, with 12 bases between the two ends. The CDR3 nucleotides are TGTGCCAGCAGCTTAGGGGCAGGGGTGGGCAATCAGCCCCAGCATTTT. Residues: CASSLGAGVGNQPQHF.

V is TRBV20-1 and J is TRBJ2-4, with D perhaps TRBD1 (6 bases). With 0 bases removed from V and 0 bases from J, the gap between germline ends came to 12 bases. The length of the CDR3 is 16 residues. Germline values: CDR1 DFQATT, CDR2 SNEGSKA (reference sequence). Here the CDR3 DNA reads TGCAGTGCTAGAGATCGGACAGATCTAGCCAAAAACATTCAGTACTTC. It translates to CSARDRTDLAKNIQYF.

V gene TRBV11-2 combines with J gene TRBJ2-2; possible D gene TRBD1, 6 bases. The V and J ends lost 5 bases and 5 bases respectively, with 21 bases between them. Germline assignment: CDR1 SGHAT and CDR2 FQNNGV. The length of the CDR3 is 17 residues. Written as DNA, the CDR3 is TGTGCCAGCAGCCCTTGGCAGGGGCCAGGGCGGACCGGGGAGCTGTTTTTT. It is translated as CASSPWQGPGRTGELFF.

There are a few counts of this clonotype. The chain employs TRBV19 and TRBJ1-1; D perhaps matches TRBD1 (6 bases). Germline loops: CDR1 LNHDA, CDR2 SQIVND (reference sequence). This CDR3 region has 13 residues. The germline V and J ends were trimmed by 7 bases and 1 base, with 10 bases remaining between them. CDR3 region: CASTRTANTEAFF. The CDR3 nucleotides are TGTGCCAGTACCCGGACAGCGAACACTGAAGCTTTCTTT.

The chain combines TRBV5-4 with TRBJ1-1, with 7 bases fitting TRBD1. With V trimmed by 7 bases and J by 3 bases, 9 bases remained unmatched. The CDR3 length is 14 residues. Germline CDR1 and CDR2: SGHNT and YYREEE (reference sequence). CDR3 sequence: CASGYRGTYTEAFF. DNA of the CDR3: TGTGCCAGCGGCTACAGGGGAACCTACACTGAAGCTTTCTTT.

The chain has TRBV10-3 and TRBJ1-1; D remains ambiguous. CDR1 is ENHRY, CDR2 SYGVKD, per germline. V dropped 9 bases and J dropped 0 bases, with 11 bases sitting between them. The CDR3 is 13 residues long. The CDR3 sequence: CAIRIGLNTEAFF. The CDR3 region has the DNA TGTGCCATAAGGATCGGTTTGAACACTGAAGCTTTCTTT.

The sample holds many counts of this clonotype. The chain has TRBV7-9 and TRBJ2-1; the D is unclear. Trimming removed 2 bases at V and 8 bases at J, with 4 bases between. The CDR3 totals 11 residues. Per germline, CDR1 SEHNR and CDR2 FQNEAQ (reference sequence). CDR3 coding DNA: TGTGCCAGCAGCTTAAAGGATGAGCAGTTCTTC. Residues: CASSLKDEQFF.

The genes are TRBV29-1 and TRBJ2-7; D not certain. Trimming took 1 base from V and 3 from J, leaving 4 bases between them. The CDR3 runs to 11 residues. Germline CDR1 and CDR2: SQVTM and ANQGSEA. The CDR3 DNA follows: TGCAGCGTTGAAGTGGGCTACGAGCAGTACTTC. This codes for CSVEVGYEQYF.

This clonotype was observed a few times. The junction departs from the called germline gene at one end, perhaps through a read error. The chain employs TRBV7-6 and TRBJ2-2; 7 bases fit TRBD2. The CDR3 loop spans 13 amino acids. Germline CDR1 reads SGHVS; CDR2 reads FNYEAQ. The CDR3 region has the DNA TGTGCCAGCAGCCCCCTTGGGGGAGGGGAGTTGTTTTTT. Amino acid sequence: CASSPLGGGELFF.

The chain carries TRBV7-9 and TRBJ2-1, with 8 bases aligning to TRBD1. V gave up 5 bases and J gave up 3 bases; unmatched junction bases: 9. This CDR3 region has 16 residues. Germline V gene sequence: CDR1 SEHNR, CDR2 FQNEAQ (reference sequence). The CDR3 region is CASSPDQGANYNEQFF. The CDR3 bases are TGTGCCAGCAGCCCCGACCAGGGGGCCAACTACAATGAGCAGTTCTTC.

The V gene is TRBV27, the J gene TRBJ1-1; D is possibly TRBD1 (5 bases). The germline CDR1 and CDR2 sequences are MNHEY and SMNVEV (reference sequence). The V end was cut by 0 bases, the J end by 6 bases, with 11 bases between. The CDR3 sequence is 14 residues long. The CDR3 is CASSLSGGRAEAFF. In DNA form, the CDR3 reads TGTGCCAGCAGTTTATCGGGGGGACGGGCTGAAGCTTTCTTT.

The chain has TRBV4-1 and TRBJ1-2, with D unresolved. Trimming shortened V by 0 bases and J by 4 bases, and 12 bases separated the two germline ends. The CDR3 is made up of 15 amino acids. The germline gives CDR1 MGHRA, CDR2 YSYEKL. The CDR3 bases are TGCGCCAGCAGCCAAGATGATGGGGTCGGCTATGGCTACACCTTC. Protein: CASSQDDGVGYGYTF.